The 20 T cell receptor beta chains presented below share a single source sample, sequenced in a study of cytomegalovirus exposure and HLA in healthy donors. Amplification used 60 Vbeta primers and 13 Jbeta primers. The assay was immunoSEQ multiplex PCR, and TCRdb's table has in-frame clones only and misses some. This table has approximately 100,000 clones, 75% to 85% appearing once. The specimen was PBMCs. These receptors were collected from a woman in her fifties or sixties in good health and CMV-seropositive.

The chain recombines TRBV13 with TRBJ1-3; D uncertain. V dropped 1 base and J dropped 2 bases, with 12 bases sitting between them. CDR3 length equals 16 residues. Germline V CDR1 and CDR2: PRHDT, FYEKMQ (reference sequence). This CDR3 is CASSLDGRGAGNTIYF. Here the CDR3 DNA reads TGTGCCAGCAGCTTAGATGGGCGTGGTGCTGGAAACACCATATATTTT.

The CDR3 DNA is TGTGCCTGGAGCGGGGGGGATACGCAGTATTTT. Its translation is CAWSGGDTQYF. The chain carries TRBV30 and TRBJ2-3; 7 nucleotides match TRBD2. The CDR3 extends over 11 amino acids. V shed 3 bases, J shed 6 bases, and the junction held 0 bases outside the gene matches. Germline-derived CDR1 and CDR2 are GTSNPN and SVGIG (reference sequence).

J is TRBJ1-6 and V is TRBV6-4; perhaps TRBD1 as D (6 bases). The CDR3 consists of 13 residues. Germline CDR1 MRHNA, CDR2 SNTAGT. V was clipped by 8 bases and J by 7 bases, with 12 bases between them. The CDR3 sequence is CASRPGANSPLHF. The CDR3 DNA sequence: TGTGCCAGCCGTCCAGGGGCGAATTCACCCCTCCACTTT.

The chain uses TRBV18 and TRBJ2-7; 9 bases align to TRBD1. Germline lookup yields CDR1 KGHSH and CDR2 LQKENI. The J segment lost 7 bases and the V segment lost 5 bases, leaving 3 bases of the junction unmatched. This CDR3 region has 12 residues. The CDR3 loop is CASSWDRDEQYF. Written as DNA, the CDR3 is TGTGCCAGCTCATGGGACAGGGATGAGCAGTACTTC.

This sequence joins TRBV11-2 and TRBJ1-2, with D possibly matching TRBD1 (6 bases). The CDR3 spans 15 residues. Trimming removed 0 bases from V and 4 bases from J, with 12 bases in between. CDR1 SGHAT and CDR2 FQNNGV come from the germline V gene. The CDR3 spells CASSLDRQVFYGYTF. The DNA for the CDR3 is TGTGCCAGCAGCTTAGATCGACAGGTTTTCTATGGCTACACCTTC. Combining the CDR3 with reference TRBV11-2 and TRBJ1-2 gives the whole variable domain EAGVAQSPRYKIIEKRQSVAFWCNPISGHATLYWYQQILGQGPKLLIQFQNNGVVDDSQLPKDRFSAERLKGVDSTLKIQPAKLEDSAVYLCASSLDRQVFYGYTFGSGTRLTVV.

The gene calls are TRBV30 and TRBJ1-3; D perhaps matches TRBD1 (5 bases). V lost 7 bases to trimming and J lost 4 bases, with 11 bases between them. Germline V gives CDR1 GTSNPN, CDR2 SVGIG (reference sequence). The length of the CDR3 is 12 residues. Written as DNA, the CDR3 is TGTGCCTCAGGGAAAGGAGGAAACACCATATATTTT. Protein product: CASGKGGNTIYF.

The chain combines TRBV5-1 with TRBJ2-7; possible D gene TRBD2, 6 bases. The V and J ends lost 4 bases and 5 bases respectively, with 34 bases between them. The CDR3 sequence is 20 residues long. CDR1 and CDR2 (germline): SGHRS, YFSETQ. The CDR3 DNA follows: TGCGCCAGCAGCCGGGGGTGGGTAGCGGCGAGGCCTGACTATGGGGACGAGCAGTACTTC. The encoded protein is CASSRGWVAARPDYGDEQYF.

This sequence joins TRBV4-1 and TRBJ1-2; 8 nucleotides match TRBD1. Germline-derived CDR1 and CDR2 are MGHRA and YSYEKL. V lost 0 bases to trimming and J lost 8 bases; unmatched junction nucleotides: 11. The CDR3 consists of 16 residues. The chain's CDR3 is CASSQDLDRGLGGYTF. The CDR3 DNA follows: TGCGCCAGCAGCCAAGATTTAGACAGGGGATTGGGGGGCTACACCTTC.

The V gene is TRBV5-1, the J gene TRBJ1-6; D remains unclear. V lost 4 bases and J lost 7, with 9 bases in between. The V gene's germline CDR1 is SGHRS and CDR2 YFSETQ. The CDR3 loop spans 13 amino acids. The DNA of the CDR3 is TGCGCCAGCAGCCCGACACAAAATTCACCCCTCCACTTT. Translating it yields CASSPTQNSPLHF.

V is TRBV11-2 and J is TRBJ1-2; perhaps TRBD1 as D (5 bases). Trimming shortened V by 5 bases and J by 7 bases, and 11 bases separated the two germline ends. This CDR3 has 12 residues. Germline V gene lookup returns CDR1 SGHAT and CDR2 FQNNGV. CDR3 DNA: TGTGCCAGCAGCGGCAGGGTTAGTGGCTACACCTTC. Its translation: CASSGRVSGYTF.

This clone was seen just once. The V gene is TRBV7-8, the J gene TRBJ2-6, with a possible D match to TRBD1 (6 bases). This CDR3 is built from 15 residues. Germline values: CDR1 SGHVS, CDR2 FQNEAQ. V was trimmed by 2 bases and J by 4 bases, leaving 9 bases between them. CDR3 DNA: TGTGCCAGCAGCTTAACAGGGAGAGGGGCCAACGTCCTGACTTTC. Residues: CASSLTGRGANVLTF.

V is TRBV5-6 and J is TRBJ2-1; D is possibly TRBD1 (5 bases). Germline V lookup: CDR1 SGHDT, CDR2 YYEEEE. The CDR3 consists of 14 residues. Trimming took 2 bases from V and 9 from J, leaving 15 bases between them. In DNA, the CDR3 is TGTGCCAGCAGCTTTGTATCAGGGTTTACTGAGCAGTTCTTC. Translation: CASSFVSGFTEQFF.

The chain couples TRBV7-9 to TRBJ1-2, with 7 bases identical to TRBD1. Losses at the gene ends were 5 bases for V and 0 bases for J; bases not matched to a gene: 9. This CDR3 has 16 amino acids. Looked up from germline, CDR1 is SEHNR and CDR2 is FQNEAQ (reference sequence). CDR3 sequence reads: CASSPRTGFPNYGYTF. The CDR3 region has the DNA TGTGCCAGCAGCCCTCGGACAGGTTTTCCTAACTATGGCTACACCTTC.

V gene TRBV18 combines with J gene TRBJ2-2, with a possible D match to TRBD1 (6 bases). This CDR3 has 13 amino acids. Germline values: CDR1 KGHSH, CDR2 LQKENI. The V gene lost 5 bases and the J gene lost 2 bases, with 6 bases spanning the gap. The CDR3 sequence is CASSGGNTGELFF. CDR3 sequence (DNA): TGTGCCAGCTCAGGGGGCAACACCGGGGAGCTGTTTTTT.

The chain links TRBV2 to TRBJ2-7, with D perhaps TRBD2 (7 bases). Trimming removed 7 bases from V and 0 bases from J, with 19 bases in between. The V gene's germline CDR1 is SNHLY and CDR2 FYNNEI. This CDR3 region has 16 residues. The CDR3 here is CASIPVGGPSSYEQYF. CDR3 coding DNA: TGTGCCAGCATTCCCGTCGGGGGGCCCAGCTCCTACGAGCAGTACTTC.

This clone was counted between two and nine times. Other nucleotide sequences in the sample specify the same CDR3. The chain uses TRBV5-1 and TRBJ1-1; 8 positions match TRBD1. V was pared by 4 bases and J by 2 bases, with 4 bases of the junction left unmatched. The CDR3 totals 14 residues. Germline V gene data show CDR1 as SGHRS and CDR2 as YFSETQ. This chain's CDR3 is CASSPGTGNTEAFF. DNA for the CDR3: TGCGCCAGCAGCCCCGGGACAGGAAACACTGAAGCTTTCTTT.

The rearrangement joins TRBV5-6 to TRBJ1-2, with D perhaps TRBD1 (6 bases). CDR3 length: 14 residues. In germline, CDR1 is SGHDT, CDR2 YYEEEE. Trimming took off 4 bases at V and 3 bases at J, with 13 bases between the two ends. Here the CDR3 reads CASSANRDDYGYTF. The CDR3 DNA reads TGTGCCAGCAGCGCCAACAGGGACGACTATGGCTACACCTTC.

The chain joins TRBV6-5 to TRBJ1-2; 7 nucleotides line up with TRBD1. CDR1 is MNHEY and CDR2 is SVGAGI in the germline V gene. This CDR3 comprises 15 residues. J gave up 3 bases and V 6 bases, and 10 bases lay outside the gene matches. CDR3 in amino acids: CASRESGTAYYGYTF. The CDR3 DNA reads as TGTGCCAGCAGGGAATCGGGGACAGCCTACTATGGCTACACCTTC.

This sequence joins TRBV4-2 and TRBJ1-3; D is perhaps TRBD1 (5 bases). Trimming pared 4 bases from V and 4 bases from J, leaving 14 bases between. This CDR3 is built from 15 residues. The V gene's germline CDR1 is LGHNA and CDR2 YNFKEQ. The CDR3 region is CASSPVGGLGNTIYF. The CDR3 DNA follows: TGTGCCAGCAGCCCGGTGGGGGGTTTGGGAAACACCATATATTTT.

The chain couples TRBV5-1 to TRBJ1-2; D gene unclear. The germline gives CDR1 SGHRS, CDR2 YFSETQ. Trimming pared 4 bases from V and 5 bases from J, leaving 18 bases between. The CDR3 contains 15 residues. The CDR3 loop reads CASSRGPQEGYGYTF. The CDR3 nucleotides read TGCGCCAGCAGCCGTGGCCCCCAGGAAGGATATGGCTACACCTTC. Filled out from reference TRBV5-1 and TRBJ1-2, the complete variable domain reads KAGVTQTPRYLIKTRGQQVTLSCSPISGHRSVSWYQQTPGQGLQFLFEYFSETQRNKGNFPGRFSGRQFSNSRSEMNVSTLELGDSALYLCASSRGPQEGYGYTFGSGTRLTVV.